This TCR beta chain was recorded in a study of beta chain features in type 1 diabetes. Study observations and caveats: It was not settled here whether HLA type affects TCRB rearrangement. For cells with high TCR expression, cDNA sequencing could yield over-representation.

The authors reverse transcribed all of the isolated RNA, so sequencing captured expressed TCRB transcripts. TCRdb's copy holds only in-frame clones and misses some; the assay was immunoSEQ multiplex PCR. The table lists almost 350,000 clones, around 7.6% of them singletons, with 0.44% in the top ten. There are many counts of this clone. What it recognizes is unknown. Germline CDR1 and CDR2: MDHEN and SYDVKM. Trimming took 6 bases from V and 3 from J; bases not matched to a gene: 6. This CDR3 has 16 amino acids. Sequenced: central memory CD4+ T cells from blood. The source of this sequence is a woman under 30 in good health. This chain uses TRBV28 with TRBJ2-1; 12 positions agree with TRBD2. The CDR3 loop reads CASRLTSGGNYNEQFF. For the CDR3, the DNA is TGTGCCAGCAGGCTGACTAGCGGGGGAAACTACAATGAGCAGTTCTTC.